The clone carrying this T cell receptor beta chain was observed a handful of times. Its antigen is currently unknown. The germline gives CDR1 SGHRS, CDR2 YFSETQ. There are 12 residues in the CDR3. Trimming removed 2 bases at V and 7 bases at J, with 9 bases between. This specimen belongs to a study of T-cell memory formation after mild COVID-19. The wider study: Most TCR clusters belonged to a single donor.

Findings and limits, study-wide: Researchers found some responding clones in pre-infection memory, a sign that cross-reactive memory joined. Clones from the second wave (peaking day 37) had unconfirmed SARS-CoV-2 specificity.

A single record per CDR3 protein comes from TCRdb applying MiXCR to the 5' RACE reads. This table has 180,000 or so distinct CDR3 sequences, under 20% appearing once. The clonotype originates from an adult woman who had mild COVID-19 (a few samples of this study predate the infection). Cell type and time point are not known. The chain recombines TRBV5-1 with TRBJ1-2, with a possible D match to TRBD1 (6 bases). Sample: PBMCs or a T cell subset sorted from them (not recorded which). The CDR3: CASSLGGIGYTF. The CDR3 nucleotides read TGCGCCAGCAGCTTAGGGGGGATTGGCTACACCTTC.